Listed here are 30 T cell receptor beta chains from one sample, sequenced in a study of T cell clones after liver transplantation. TCRdb's copy holds only in-frame clones and misses some; the assay was immunoSEQ multiplex PCR. Of fewer than 85,000 clones detected, approximately 80% appear once; the ten largest clones hold approximately 0.81%. The source material was CD4+ T cells from blood, sampled 12 months after liver transplant. The receptors come from a human patient who received a liver transplant. Some T cells may be the graft donor's.

This rearrangement joins TRBV6-6 to TRBJ2-3; 12 bases match TRBD2. The V gene end was trimmed by 4 bases and the J gene end by 2 bases; junction bases not matched to a gene: 1. The CDR3 length is 15 residues. Germline V gene lookup returns CDR1 MNHNY and CDR2 SVGAGI (reference sequence). The CDR3 protein is CASSSSGRATDTQYF. The CDR3 DNA reads as TGTGCCAGCAGTTCTAGCGGGAGGGCCACAGATACGCAGTATTTT.

CDR3 sequence (DNA): TGTGCCAGCAGCTTAGGATCGGGGAGGATGAACACTGAAGCTTTCTTT. Encoded protein: CASSLGSGRMNTEAFF. This sequence joins TRBV7-9 and TRBJ1-1; D is unclear. Germline-derived CDR1 and CDR2 are SEHNR and FQNEAQ (reference sequence). Trimming took 1 base from V and 0 from J, leaving 12 bases between them. This CDR3 region has 16 residues.

The chain joins TRBV18 to TRBJ2-1; D unclear. CDR3 length: 14 residues. Trimming removed 1 base at V and 7 bases at J, with 11 bases between. The germline V gene encodes CDR1 KGHSH and CDR2 LQKENI. The CDR3 spells CASSPLGGRNEQFF. CDR3 nucleotides: TGTGCCAGCTCACCACTGGGTGGAAGGAATGAGCAGTTCTTC.

The V call is TRBV29-1, the J call TRBJ1-4; D is possibly TRBD1 (5 bases). This CDR3 spans 13 amino acids. V was clipped by 5 bases and J by 3 bases, with 10 bases between them. Per the germline V gene, CDR1 is SQVTM and CDR2 is ANQGSEA. DNA of the CDR3: TGCAGCGTTATAGGGGTTTCTAATGAAAAACTGTTTTTT. As protein: CSVIGVSNEKLFF.

This clone occurred once. V usage is TRBV6-1 and J usage is TRBJ2-7, with D perhaps matching TRBD2 (7 bases). The CDR3 spans 17 residues. Germline CDR1 is MNHNS and CDR2 is SASEGT. V was pared by 4 bases and J by 4 bases, with 23 bases between. The CDR3 DNA sequence: TGTGCCAGCAGTGTGATCTCCTCGGGGGGCCGTATGTACGAGCAGTACTTC. Translation: CASSVISSGGRMYEQYF.

The chain couples TRBV10-2 to TRBJ1-1; 9 nucleotides agree with TRBD1. Germline CDR1 and CDR2: WSHSY and SAAADI. The length of the CDR3 is 13 residues. After removal of 11 bases from V and 5 bases from J, the junction contained 9 bases not matched to a gene. Written as DNA, the CDR3 is TGCGCCTCCCGGGACAGGGATTATACTGAAGCTTTCTTT. Translated, it gives CASRDRDYTEAFF.

This clone was detected only a few times. V usage is TRBV7-6 and J usage is TRBJ2-7; D is ambiguous. Trimming stripped 0 bases from V and 4 bases from J, with 7 bases between. This CDR3 contains 13 residues. CDR1 and CDR2 (germline): SGHVS, FNYEAQ. CDR3 protein: CASSLALDYEQYF. CDR3 nucleotides: TGTGCCAGCAGCTTAGCCTTAGATTACGAGCAGTACTTC.

The chain couples TRBV19 to TRBJ2-7; TRBD2 is a possible D gene (6 bases). The CDR3 is 14 amino acids. V lost 4 bases to trimming and J lost 1 base, with 11 bases between them. CDR1 LNHDA and CDR2 SQIVND come from the germline V gene (reference sequence). CDR3 sequence: CASSTGRSSYEQYF. The CDR3 region has the DNA TGTGCCAGTAGTACAGGGAGGAGTTCCTACGAGCAGTACTTC.

The chain uses TRBV10-3 and TRBJ1-3; D not certain. The V and J ends lost 10 bases and 1 base respectively, with 8 bases between them. The CDR3 contains 12 residues. The germline CDR1 and CDR2 sequences are ENHRY and SYGVKD. The CDR3 loop is CATGGSGNTIYF. CDR3 DNA sequence: TGTGCCACCGGAGGATCTGGAAACACCATATATTTT.

The V call is TRBV5-4, the J call TRBJ2-2; 10 bases line up with TRBD2. The CDR3 is 15 amino acids. Trimming took 4 bases from V and 4 from J; bases not matched to a gene: 4. CDR1 is SGHNT, CDR2 YYREEE, per germline (reference sequence). The CDR3 nucleotides are TGTGCCAGCAGCCCGAAGCGGGAGGGCACCGGGGAGCTGTTTTTT. It specifies CASSPKREGTGELFF.

The chain joins TRBV6-6 to TRBJ2-5, with 8 bases aligning to TRBD1. The germline CDR1 and CDR2 sequences are MNHNY and SVGAGI (reference sequence). The length of the CDR3 is 14 residues. V lost 6 bases, J lost 2 bases, and 5 bases stayed unmatched. The CDR3 nucleotides read TGTGCCAGCAGACTCGGGACAGGTCAAGAGACCCAGTACTTC. The encoded protein is CASRLGTGQETQYF.

The rearrangement joins TRBV11-2 to TRBJ2-1, with 16 bases that match TRBD2. Trimming at V came to 5 bases and at J to 2 bases, leaving 6 bases not matched to a gene. Germline CDR1 and CDR2: SGHAT and FQNNGV. CDR3 size: 18 residues. CDR3 loop: CASSGGTSGRGAYNEQFF. The CDR3 bases are TGTGCCAGCAGCGGGGGGACTAGCGGGAGGGGTGCCTACAATGAGCAGTTCTTC.

This sequence joins TRBV11-2 and TRBJ2-4; 7 bases line up with TRBD2. V trimming: 0 bases; J trimming: 1 base; junction bases outside the gene matches: 3. The CDR3 sequence is 16 residues long. Per the germline V gene, CDR1 is SGHAT and CDR2 is FQNNGV. The CDR3 reads CASSLEAGIAKNIQYF. CDR3 DNA sequence: TGTGCCAGCAGCTTAGAAGCGGGAATTGCCAAAAACATTCAGTACTTC.

This chain connects TRBV18 to TRBJ1-1; D remains unclear. Germline loops: CDR1 KGHSH, CDR2 LQKENI. The CDR3 covers 15 residues. V was pared by 8 bases and J by 1 base, with 17 bases between. CDR3 sequence: CASTQSFPENTEAFF. In DNA, the CDR3 is TGTGCCAGCACCCAGAGTTTTCCAGAGAACACTGAAGCTTTCTTT.

This chain links TRBV19 with TRBJ1-5, with 11 bases matching TRBD1. The CDR3 spans 14 residues. Losses at the gene ends were 5 bases for V and 7 bases for J; bases not matched to a gene: 4. Germline V CDR1 and CDR2: LNHDA, SQIVND (reference sequence). For the CDR3, the DNA is TGTGCCAGTAGTCCTCGGACAGGGGGCCAGCCCCAGCATTTT. It yields the protein CASSPRTGGQPQHF.

This chain joins TRBV14 and TRBJ2-3; D may match TRBD1 or TRBD2 (6 bases each). V shed 3 bases and J shed 4 bases, with 17 bases lying between them. Germline CDR1 and CDR2: SGHDN and FVKESK. The CDR3 sequence is 16 residues long. The CDR3, as DNA: TGTGCCAGCAGCCACCTCAGAGGGGGGAATTCAGATACGCAGTATTTT. It translates to CASSHLRGGNSDTQYF.

V and J are TRBV19 and TRBJ2-2; 7 nucleotides align to TRBD2. V shed 1 base, J shed 2 bases, and the junction held 1 base outside the gene matches. The germline CDR1 and CDR2 sequences are LNHDA and SQIVND (reference sequence). This CDR3 has 15 amino acids. In DNA, the CDR3 is TGTGCCAGTAGTATAGGGACTAGAAACACCGGGGAGCTGTTTTTT. Translating gives CASSIGTRNTGELFF.

This chain joins TRBV5-1 and TRBJ2-1; D may be TRBD2 (6 bases). Looked up from germline, CDR1 is SGHRS and CDR2 is YFSETQ. The length of the CDR3 is 16 residues. V was cut by 3 bases and J by 0 bases, with 13 bases left in between. CDR3 region: CASSSAGTGSYNEQFF. DNA of the CDR3: TGCGCCAGCAGCTCGGCCGGGACTGGCTCCTACAATGAGCAGTTCTTC.

The rearrangement links TRBV7-2 to TRBJ2-7; D perhaps matches TRBD2 (6 bases). Looked up from germline, CDR1 is SGHTA and CDR2 is FQGNSA. The V gene lost 4 bases and the J gene lost 7 bases, with 20 bases spanning the gap. This CDR3 is built from 15 residues. The CDR3 DNA reads as TGTGCCAGCAGCTGGTCCCCGGGGAGACGGGAGGAGCAGTACTTC. Protein sequence: CASSWSPGRREEQYF.

The V call is TRBV5-1, the J call TRBJ2-5; TRBD2 matches at 13 bases. The CDR3 totals 17 residues. Germline V gene sequence: CDR1 SGHRS, CDR2 YFSETQ. J was trimmed by 4 bases and V by 4 bases; bases with no gene match: 10. This CDR3 reads CASSPGTSGTLGETQYF. The DNA of the CDR3 is TGCGCCAGCAGCCCTGGGACTAGCGGGACCTTGGGAGAGACCCAGTACTTC.

The chain recombines TRBV4-3 with TRBJ1-1; D call uncertain. Trimming removed 4 bases from V and 0 bases from J, with 6 bases in between. This CDR3 has 13 residues. From germline, CDR1 is LGHNA and CDR2 YSLEER. The DNA for the CDR3 is TGCGCCAGCAGCCTTCAGATGAACACTGAAGCTTTCTTT. Translating it yields CASSLQMNTEAFF.

V is TRBV9 and J is TRBJ1-4; no firm D call. Germline CDR1 and CDR2: SGDLS and YYNGEE. The germline V and J ends were trimmed by 0 bases and 1 base, with 4 bases remaining between them. This CDR3 contains 14 residues. Here the CDR3 DNA reads TGTGCCAGCAGCGTAGCTGGAACTAATGAAAAACTGTTTTTT. It encodes CASSVAGTNEKLFF.

V is TRBV7-2 and J is TRBJ2-4; tentative D call: TRBD1 (5 bases). V dropped 6 bases and J dropped 6 bases, with 9 bases sitting between them. This CDR3 has 12 amino acids. Germline assignment: CDR1 SGHTA and CDR2 FQGNSA. The CDR3 coding sequence is TGTGCCAGCAGTCGACAGAGAAACATTCAGTACTTC. As protein: CASSRQRNIQYF.

The table lists this clone with a count of one. This chain uses TRBV19 with TRBJ1-3; the D gene is possibly TRBD1 (5 bases). V shed 2 bases and J shed 1 base, with 18 bases lying between them. The CDR3 has 18 amino acids. Germline loops: CDR1 LNHDA, CDR2 SQIVND (reference sequence). CDR3 nucleotide sequence: TGTGCCAGTAGTATATCCGGCAGGGCTACGAGGTCTGGAAACACCATATATTTT. This sequence encodes CASSISGRATRSGNTIYF.

The chain employs TRBV28 and TRBJ2-7, with D unclear. This CDR3 contains 13 residues. Germline V gives CDR1 MDHEN, CDR2 SYDVKM. The V end lost 5 bases, the J end lost 2 bases, and 10 bases lay between the germline ends. The CDR3 coding sequence is TGTGCCAGCAGTATCGGGCAGGCCTACGAGCAGTACTTC. It is translated as CASSIGQAYEQYF.

This sequence joins TRBV27 and TRBJ2-5, with TRBD1 matching over 9 bases. The V gene end was trimmed by 5 bases and the J gene end by 3 bases; junction bases not matched to a gene: 4. The germline gives CDR1 MNHEY, CDR2 SMNVEV (reference sequence). This CDR3 contains 14 residues. Here the CDR3 DNA reads TGTGCCAGCAGTATGACAGGGGGGGAAGAGACCCAGTACTTC. This translates into CASSMTGGEETQYF.

V is TRBV5-4 and J is TRBJ1-1; 8 positions agree with TRBD1. The CDR3 is 13 residues long. Trimming at V came to 9 bases and at J to 5 bases, leaving 9 bases not matched to a gene. Germline loops: CDR1 SGHNT, CDR2 YYREEE (reference sequence). The CDR3 sequence: CATKQGGGTEAFF. The CDR3 DNA follows: TGTGCCACCAAACAGGGGGGGGGTACTGAAGCTTTCTTT.

The J gene is TRBJ2-7, the V gene TRBV6-5; D gene uncertain. In germline, CDR1 is MNHEY, CDR2 SVGAGI. The V and J ends lost 2 bases and 4 bases respectively, with 15 bases between them. The CDR3 is made up of 15 amino acids. This CDR3 is CASSYHDSTRYEQYF. In DNA form, the CDR3 reads TGTGCCAGCAGTTACCACGACTCGACCCGTTACGAGCAGTACTTC.

The chain employs TRBV5-8 and TRBJ2-1; 7 bases match TRBD2. Per the germline V gene, CDR1 is SGHTS and CDR2 is YDEGEE. J gave up 3 bases and V 4 bases, and 16 bases lay outside the gene matches. The CDR3 consists of 18 residues. The CDR3 spells CASSAGDGGNNLYNEQFF. CDR3 DNA sequence: TGTGCCAGCAGCGCGGGAGACGGGGGGAATAACCTCTACAATGAGCAGTTCTTC.

CDR3 nucleotides: TGTGCCAGCAGTTTAGGGGTTTCGCCGGATGAAAAACTGTTTTTT. Translated: CASSLGVSPDEKLFF. The chain combines TRBV27 with TRBJ1-4; unclear D gene. CDR1 and CDR2 (germline): MNHEY, SMNVEV (reference sequence). The CDR3 has 15 amino acids. The V end lost 2 bases, the J end lost 6 bases, and 13 bases lay between the germline ends.